These 17 T cell receptor beta chains were all obtained from the same sample, sequenced in a study of T cells after yellow fever vaccination. A single record per CDR3 protein comes from TCRdb applying MiXCR to the 5' RACE reads. The sample carries hundreds of thousands of distinct CDR3 sequences, 9% to 15% recorded once. Sample: PBMCs, taken on the day of the yellow fever booster vaccination. These TCRs come from a man younger than 45 who received the YFV17D yellow fever vaccine.

The chain is built from TRBV4-3 and TRBJ2-1, with TRBD1 as a possible D gene (5 bases). Trimming left V 4 bases short and J 0 bases short, with 10 bases between. The CDR3 totals 15 residues. The V gene's germline CDR1 is LGHNA and CDR2 YSLEER. The CDR3 bases are TGCGCCAGCAGCCCCAGGGTTGGCTCCTACAATGAGCAGTTCTTC. It is translated as CASSPRVGSYNEQFF.

This clonotype appeared a few times. The chain is built from TRBV10-2 and TRBJ2-7, with 12 nucleotides matching TRBD2. CDR1 and CDR2 (germline): WSHSY, SAAADI. The V segment lost 4 bases and the J segment 4 bases; nucleotides outside the gene matches: 8. The CDR3 runs to 16 residues. CDR3 DNA: TGCGCCAGCAGTGTGACTAGCGGGAGCGGGGTATACGAGCAGTACTTC. This translates into CASSVTSGSGVYEQYF.

This chain joins TRBV4-3 and TRBJ2-6, with D unresolved. Germline V gene sequence: CDR1 LGHNA, CDR2 YSLEER. The V end lost 3 bases, the J end lost 0 bases, and 12 bases lay between the germline ends. The CDR3 loop spans 17 amino acids. The CDR3 is CASSQFGRISGANVLTF. The CDR3, as DNA: TGCGCCAGCAGCCAGTTTGGCAGAATCTCTGGGGCCAACGTCCTGACTTTC.

J is TRBJ2-3 and V is TRBV7-9; D possibly corresponds to TRBD2 (6 bases). CDR3 length: 15 amino acids. V dropped 3 bases and J dropped 0 bases, with 10 bases sitting between them. Germline CDR1 is SEHNR and CDR2 is FQNEAQ (reference sequence). The CDR3 nucleotides read TGTGCCAGCAGCTTGTGGGGGACTAGCACAGATACGCAGTATTTT. This encodes CASSLWGTSTDTQYF. Full variable domain (missing parts from reference TRBV7-9 and TRBJ2-3): DTGVSQNPRHKITKRGQNVTFRCDPISEHNRLYWYRQTLGQGPEFLTYFQNEAQLEKSRLLSDRFSAERPKGSFSTLEIQRTEQGDSAMYLCASSLWGTSTDTQYFGPGTRLTVL.

The chain couples TRBV12-3 or TRBV12-4 to TRBJ2-5; D might be TRBD1 (8 bases). The CDR3 is 15 amino acids. With 6 bases removed from V and 4 bases from J, the gap between germline ends came to 18 bases. As DNA, the CDR3 is TGTGCCAGCAGCATCGGACAGGGAGGGGGAGAGACCCAGTACTTC. It specifies CASSIGQGGGETQYF.

The sample holds a few counts of this clonotype. V usage is TRBV15 and J usage is TRBJ2-5; 10 bases align to TRBD2. The V segment lost 0 bases and the J segment 4 bases; nucleotides outside the gene matches: 2. In germline, CDR1 is LNHNV, CDR2 YYDKDF (reference sequence). The CDR3 spans 15 residues. CDR3 sequence (DNA): TGTGCCACCAGCAGAGAAACTAGCGGGATAGAGACCCAGTACTTC. Its translation is CATSRETSGIETQYF.

The genes are TRBV10-3 and TRBJ2-5; possibly TRBD1 or TRBD2 for D (5 bases each). The germline V gene encodes CDR1 ENHRY and CDR2 SYGVKD. The CDR3 is made up of 16 amino acids. Trimming took off 7 bases at V and 5 bases at J, with 23 bases between the two ends. CDR3 in amino acids: CAIKGRDGQGSETQYF. CDR3 nucleotide sequence: TGTGCCATCAAAGGCCGGGACGGACAAGGGTCGGAGACCCAGTACTTC.

This clonotype was seen only a few times. J is TRBJ2-2 and V is TRBV5-6; D is unclear. V lost 3 bases and J 5 bases, leaving 11 bases between the germline ends. Germline loops: CDR1 SGHDT, CDR2 YYEEEE. This CDR3 spans 14 amino acids. CDR3 sequence (DNA): TGTGCCAGCAGCTCCTATTCCAGAACCGGGGAGCTGTTTTTT. It specifies CASSSYSRTGELFF.

The gene calls are TRBV20-1 and TRBJ1-5; perhaps TRBD1 as D (5 bases). The CDR3 contains 13 residues. Germline V gene sequence: CDR1 DFQATT, CDR2 SNEGSKA (reference sequence). V was cut by 6 bases and J by 9 bases, with 18 bases left in between. The CDR3 nucleotides read TGCAGTGCCTCTGTGCCGGGACTACGGCCCCAGCATTTT. The encoded protein is CSASVPGLRPQHF.

The chain recombines TRBV6-5 with TRBJ2-6; D gene unclear. The germline V and J ends were trimmed by 3 bases and 0 bases, with 6 bases remaining between them. Germline CDR1 is MNHEY and CDR2 is SVGAGI. There are 15 residues in the CDR3. As DNA, the CDR3 is TGTGCCAGCAGTTATGCTCGCTCTGGGGCCAACGTCCTGACTTTC. It yields the protein CASSYARSGANVLTF.

This rearrangement joins TRBV5-4 to TRBJ2-1, with D possibly being TRBD1 (6 bases). The CDR3 length is 13 residues. Trimming removed 10 bases from V and 5 bases from J, with 16 bases in between. Germline V CDR1 and CDR2: SGHNT, YYREEE (reference sequence). The CDR3 sequence is CASIRDTDNEQFF. The CDR3 DNA is TGTGCCTCGATCCGGGACACCGACAATGAGCAGTTCTTC.

The chain joins TRBV28 to TRBJ1-1; TRBD1 matches 9 bases. The CDR3 has 13 residues. Per the germline V gene, CDR1 is MDHEN and CDR2 is SYDVKM. J lost 7 bases, V lost 6 bases, and 6 bases had no gene match. This CDR3 is CASSPTGGHEAFF. The CDR3, as DNA: TGTGCCAGCAGCCCGACAGGGGGGCATGAAGCTTTCTTT.

J is TRBJ1-2 and V is TRBV27; 9 bases are shared with TRBD1. CDR1 MNHEY and CDR2 SMNVEV come from the germline V gene (reference sequence). V dropped 5 bases and J dropped 4; count of bases not matched to a gene: 2. The CDR3 has 13 amino acids. The chain's CDR3 is CASSRTGAYGYTF. CDR3 bases: TGTGCCAGCAGTCGGACAGGGGCCTATGGCTACACCTTC.

The chain is built from TRBV6-5 and TRBJ2-3; perhaps TRBD1 as D (5 bases). Germline V gene data show CDR1 as MNHEY and CDR2 as SVGAGI. This CDR3 region has 15 residues. V lost 0 bases to trimming and J lost 5 bases, with 12 bases between them. CDR3 in amino acids: CASSYSGALGDTQYF. The DNA for the CDR3 is TGTGCCAGCAGTTACTCAGGGGCATTGGGAGATACGCAGTATTTT.

This clonotype has at least ten counts. The chain employs TRBV28 and TRBJ2-7, with D possibly being TRBD2 (5 bases). Trimming shortened V by 4 bases and J by 2 bases, and 12 bases separated the two germline ends. CDR3 length: 14 amino acids. Germline V gene lookup returns CDR1 MDHEN and CDR2 SYDVKM. The CDR3 coding sequence is TGTGCCAGCAGTTCCGGACTGACCACCTACGAGCAGTACTTC. Its protein is CASSSGLTTYEQYF.

This clonotype was observed a handful of times. The V gene is TRBV2, the J gene TRBJ2-2; TRBD2 aligns across 11 bases. The CDR3 loop spans 16 amino acids. The germline gives CDR1 SNHLY, CDR2 FYNNEI. Trimming removed 8 bases from V and 5 bases from J; junction bases left unmatched: 10. The CDR3 DNA reads TGTGCCAGCGGGGGACTAGCGGCCAAGGGGACCGGGGAGCTGTTTTTT. Translating gives CASGGLAAKGTGELFF.

The rearrangement uses TRBV12-3 or TRBV12-4 and TRBJ2-3; D is possibly TRBD1 (6 bases). V lost 2 bases and J lost 3, with 15 bases in between. CDR3 size: 16 residues. CDR3 bases: TGTGCCAGCAGTTTACCCGGGACAATGAAGACAGATACGCAGTATTTT. This encodes CASSLPGTMKTDTQYF.